The sequence of this T cell receptor beta chain was determined in a study of blood T cell repertoires in COVID-19. Study-wide background: T cells, B-cell-depleted T cells, or PBMCs supplied cDNA or gDNA.

Comment on this clone: Compared with germline, one end of the junction differs, possibly owing to a read error.

CDR3 length equals 13 residues. The germline V gene encodes CDR1 LNHDA and CDR2 SQIVND (reference sequence). The method was immunoSEQ multiplex PCR; TCRdb's version includes in-frame clones alone and lacks a portion of them. The sample has under 300,000 clones, around 85% seen once. The clonotype was recovered from a man in his 60s with acute or convalescent COVID-19. This rearrangement joins TRBV19 to TRBJ1-1; D may be TRBD1 (5 bases). Sequenced sample: peripheral blood. The CDR3 protein is CASSTFRGTAAFF. The CDR3 nucleotides are TGTGCCAGTAGTACCTTCAGAGGGACTGCAGCTTTCTTT.